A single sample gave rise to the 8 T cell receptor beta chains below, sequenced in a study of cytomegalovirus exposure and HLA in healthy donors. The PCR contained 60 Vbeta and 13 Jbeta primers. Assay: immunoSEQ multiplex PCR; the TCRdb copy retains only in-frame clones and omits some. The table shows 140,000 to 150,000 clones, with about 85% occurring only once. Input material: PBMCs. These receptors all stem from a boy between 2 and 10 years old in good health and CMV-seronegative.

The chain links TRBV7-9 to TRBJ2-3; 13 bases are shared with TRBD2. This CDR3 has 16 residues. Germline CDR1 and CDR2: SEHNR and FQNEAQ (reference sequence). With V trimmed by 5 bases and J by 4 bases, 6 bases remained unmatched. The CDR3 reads CASSRRTSGSSDTQYF. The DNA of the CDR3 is TGTGCCAGCAGCCGAAGGACTAGCGGGAGCTCAGATACGCAGTATTTT.

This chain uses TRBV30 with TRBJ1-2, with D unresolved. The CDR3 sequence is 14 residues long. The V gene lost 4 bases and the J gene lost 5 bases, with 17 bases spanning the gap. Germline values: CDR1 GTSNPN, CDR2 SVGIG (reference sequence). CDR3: CAWTPWERRYGYTF. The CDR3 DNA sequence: TGTGCCTGGACCCCTTGGGAGCGTCGGTATGGCTACACCTTC. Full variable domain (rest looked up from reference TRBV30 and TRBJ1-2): SQTIHQWPATLVQPVGSPLSLECTVEGTSNPNLYWYRQAAGRGLQLLFYSVGIGQISSEVPQNLSASRPQDRQFILSSKKLLLSDSGFYLCAWTPWERRYGYTFGSGTRLTVV.

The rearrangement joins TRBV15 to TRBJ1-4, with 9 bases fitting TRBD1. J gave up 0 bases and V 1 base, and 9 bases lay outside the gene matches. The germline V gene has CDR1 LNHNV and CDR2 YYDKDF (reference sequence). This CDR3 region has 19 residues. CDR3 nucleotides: TGTGCCACCAGCAGAGTTAGGACAGGGGTTGTTGCAACTAATGAAAAACTGTTTTTT. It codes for CATSRVRTGVVATNEKLFF.

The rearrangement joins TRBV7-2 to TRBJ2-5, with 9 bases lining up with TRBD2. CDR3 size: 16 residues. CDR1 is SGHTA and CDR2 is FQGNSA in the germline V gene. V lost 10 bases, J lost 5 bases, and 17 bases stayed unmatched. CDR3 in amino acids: CATARLGGGAAETQYF. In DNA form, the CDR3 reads TGTGCCACCGCGAGGTTGGGCGGGGGGGCCGCGGAGACCCAGTACTTC.

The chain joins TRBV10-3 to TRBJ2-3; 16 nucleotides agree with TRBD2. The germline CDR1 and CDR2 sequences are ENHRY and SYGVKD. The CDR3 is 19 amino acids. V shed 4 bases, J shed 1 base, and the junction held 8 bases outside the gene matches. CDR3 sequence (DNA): TGTGCCATCAGTGGGGGGACTAGCGGGGGGGCGACTGGCACAGATACGCAGTATTTT. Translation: CAISGGTSGGATGTDTQYF.

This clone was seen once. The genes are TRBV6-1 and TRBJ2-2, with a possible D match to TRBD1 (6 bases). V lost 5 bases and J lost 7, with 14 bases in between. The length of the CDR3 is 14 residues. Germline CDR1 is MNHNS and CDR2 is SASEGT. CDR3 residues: CASSSTGYDGELFF. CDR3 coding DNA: TGTGCCAGCAGTTCAACAGGGTACGACGGGGAGCTGTTTTTT.

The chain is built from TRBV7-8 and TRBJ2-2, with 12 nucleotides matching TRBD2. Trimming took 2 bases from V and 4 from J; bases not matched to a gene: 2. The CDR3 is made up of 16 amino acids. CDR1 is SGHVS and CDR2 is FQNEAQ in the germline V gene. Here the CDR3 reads CASSLLTSGSTGELFF. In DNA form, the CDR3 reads TGTGCCAGCAGCTTATTGACTAGCGGGAGCACCGGGGAGCTGTTTTTT.

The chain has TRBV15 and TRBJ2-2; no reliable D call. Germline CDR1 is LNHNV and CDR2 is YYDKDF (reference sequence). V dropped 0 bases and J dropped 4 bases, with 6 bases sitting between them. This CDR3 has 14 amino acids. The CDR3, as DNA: TGTGCCACCAGCAGAGAGTCAGGCACCGGGGAGCTGTTTTTT. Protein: CATSRESGTGELFF.